The following is a T cell receptor beta chain sequence with its context. The sample originates from a study of blood T cell repertoires in COVID-19. Overall study context: Spain, Italy and the United States supplied samples that represented acute and convalescent COVID-19. PBMCs, B-cell-depleted T cells, or T cells provided the cDNA or gDNA that made up the material.

The V and J ends lost 2 bases and 0 bases, in that order; junction bases with no gene match: 2. The CDR3 covers 15 residues. Germline lookup yields CDR1 LGHDT and CDR2 YNNKEL (reference sequence). How the authors handled the data: Reference gene primer amplification gave estimated nucleated cell counts. Assay used: immunoSEQ multiplex PCR; TCRdb lists only in-frame clones, some missing. V, J and clone size derive from that table, while D and trimming were established from the DNA sequence. The table shows over 250,000 clones, with 87% occurring only once. V usage is TRBV3-1 (or the pseudogene TRBV3-2) and J usage is TRBJ1-1, with 8 bases that match TRBD1. The source is a woman between 50 and 59 years old with acute or convalescent COVID-19. Sequences were obtained from peripheral blood. CDR3: CASSQQGALNTEAFF. The CDR3, as DNA: TGTGCCAGCAGCCAACAGGGGGCTTTGAACACTGAAGCTTTCTTT.